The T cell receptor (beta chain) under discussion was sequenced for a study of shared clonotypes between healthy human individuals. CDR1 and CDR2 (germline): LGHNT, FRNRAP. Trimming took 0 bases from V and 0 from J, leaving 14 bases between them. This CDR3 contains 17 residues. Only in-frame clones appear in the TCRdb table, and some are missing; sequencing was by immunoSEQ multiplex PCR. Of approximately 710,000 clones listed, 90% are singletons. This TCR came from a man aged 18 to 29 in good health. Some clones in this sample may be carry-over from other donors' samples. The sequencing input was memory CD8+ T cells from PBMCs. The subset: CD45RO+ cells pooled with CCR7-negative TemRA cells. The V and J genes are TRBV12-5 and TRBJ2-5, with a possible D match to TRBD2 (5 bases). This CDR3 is CASGLVPRAANQETQYF. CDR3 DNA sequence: TGTGCTAGTGGTTTGGTACCGCGGGCCGCGAACCAAGAGACCCAGTACTTC.